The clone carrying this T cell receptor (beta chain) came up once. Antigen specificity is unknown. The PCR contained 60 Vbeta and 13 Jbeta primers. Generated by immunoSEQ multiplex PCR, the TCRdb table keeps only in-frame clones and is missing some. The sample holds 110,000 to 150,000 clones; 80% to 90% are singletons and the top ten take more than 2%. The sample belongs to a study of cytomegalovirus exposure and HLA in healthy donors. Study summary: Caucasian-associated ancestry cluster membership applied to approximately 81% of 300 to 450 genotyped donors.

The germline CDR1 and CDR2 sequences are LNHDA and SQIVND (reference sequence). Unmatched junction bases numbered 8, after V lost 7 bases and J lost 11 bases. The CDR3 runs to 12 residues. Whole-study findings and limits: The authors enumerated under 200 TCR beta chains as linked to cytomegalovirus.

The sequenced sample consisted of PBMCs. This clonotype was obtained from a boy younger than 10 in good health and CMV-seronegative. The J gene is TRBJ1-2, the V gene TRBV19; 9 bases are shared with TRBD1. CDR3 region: CASTGHDRGYTF. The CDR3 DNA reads TGTGCCAGTACTGGGCATGACAGGGGGTACACCTTC.